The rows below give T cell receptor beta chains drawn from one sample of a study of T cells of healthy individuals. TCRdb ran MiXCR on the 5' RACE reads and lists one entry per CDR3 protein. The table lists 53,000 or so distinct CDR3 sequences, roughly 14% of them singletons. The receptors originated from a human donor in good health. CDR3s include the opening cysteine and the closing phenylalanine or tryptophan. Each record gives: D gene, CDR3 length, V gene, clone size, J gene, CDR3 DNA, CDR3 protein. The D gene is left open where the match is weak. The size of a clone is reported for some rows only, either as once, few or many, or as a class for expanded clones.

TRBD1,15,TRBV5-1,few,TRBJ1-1,TGCGCCAGCAGGATTAATGTACCAGGGGGCACTGAAGCTTTCTTT,CASRINVPGGTEAFF
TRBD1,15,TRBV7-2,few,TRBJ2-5,TGTGCCAGCAGCTTCCGAGGGACAGGGCAAGAGACCCAGTACTTC,CASSFRGTGQETQYF
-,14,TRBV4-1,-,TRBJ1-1,TGCGCCAGCAGCCAAGGGGTAGGGAGAAATGAAGCTTTCTTT,CASSQGVGRNEAFF
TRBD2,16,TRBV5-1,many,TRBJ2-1,TGCGCCAGCAGCTCCGCGAATATAGCGGGAGGCAATGAGCAGTTCTTC,CASSSANIAGGNEQFF
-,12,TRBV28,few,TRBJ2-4,TGTGCCAGCAGTCTGGACTTAAACATTCAGTACTTC,CASSLDLNIQYF
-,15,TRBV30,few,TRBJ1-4,TGTGCCTGGAGCGTCGGGAGCACGATTAATGAAAAACTGTTTTTT,CAWSVGSTINEKLFF
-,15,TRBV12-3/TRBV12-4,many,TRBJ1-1,TGTGCCAGCAACAAGGACACGGAGGTGGGAACTGAAGCTTTCTTT,CASNKDTEVGTEAFF
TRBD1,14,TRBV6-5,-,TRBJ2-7,TGTGCCAGCAGTAAAGGACAGGGCCCCTACGAGCAGTACTTC,CASSKGQGPYEQYF
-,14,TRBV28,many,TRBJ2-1,TGTGCCAGCAGTTTGGGCGGGGACTGGAATGAGCAGTTCTTC,CASSLGGDWNEQFF
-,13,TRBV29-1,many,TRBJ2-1,TGCAGCGTCCCAGGCGTGGGAGTCAATGAGCAGTTCTTC,CSVPGVGVNEQFF
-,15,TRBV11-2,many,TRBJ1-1,TGTGCCAGCAGCTTAGGAAGGGGAGGGGGCACTGAAGCTTTCTTT,CASSLGRGGGTEAFF
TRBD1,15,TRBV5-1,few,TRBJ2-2,TGCGCCAGCAGCCCCCGGGACAGGGGGACCGGGGAGCTGTTTTTT,CASSPRDRGTGELFF
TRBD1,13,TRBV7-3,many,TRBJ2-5,TGTGCCAGCAGCTCGGACGGGACAGGGACCCAGTACTTC,CASSSDGTGTQYF
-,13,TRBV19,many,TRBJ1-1,TGTGCCAGTAGTGCGGGGGCTTACACTGAAGCTTTCTTT,CASSAGAYTEAFF
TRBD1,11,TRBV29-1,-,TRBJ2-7,TGCAGCGTTGCAGCAGGGGGCGAGCAGTACTTC,CSVAAGGEQYF
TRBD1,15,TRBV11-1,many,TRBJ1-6,TGTGCCAGCAGCCTCCCCGGGACAGACAATTCACCCCTCCACTTT,CASSLPGTDNSPLHF
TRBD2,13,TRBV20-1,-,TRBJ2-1,TGCAGTGCTACTCCGGGAGGGGCCAATGAGCAGTTCTTC,CSATPGGANEQFF
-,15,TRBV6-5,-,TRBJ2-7,TGTGCCAGCAGCCCCGTGGGGTCAAGCTCCTACGAGCAGTACTTC,CASSPVGSSSYEQYF
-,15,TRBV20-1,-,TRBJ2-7,TGCAGTGCTAGAGATCCCCAGGGTAGGCTCAACGAGCAGTACTTC,CSARDPQGRLNEQYF
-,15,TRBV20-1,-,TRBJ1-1,TGCAGTGCTAGAGTTGCCCTGGACGAGAACACTGAAGCTTTCTTT,CSARVALDENTEAFF
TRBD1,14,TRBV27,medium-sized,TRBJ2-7,TGTGCCAGCAGTTTTGGGACAGGGGGCTACGAGCAGTACTTC,CASSFGTGGYEQYF
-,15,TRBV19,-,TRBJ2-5,TGTGCCAGTAGTCTGCCACAAGGGTCCCAAGAGACCCAGTACTTC,CASSLPQGSQETQYF
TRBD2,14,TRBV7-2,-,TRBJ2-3,TGTGCCAGCAGCTCAGGACTAGGCCCAGATACGCAGTATTTT,CASSSGLGPDTQYF
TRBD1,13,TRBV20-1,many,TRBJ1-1,TGCAGTGCTGACGGGACAGGGGGCACTGAAGCTTTCTTT,CSADGTGGTEAFF
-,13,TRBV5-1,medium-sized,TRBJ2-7,TGCGCCAGCAGCTGGGACAAATCCTACGAGCAGTACTTC,CASSWDKSYEQYF
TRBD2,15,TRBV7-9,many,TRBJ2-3,TGTGCCAGCAGCTTAGTACTAGCGGGCACAGATACGCAGTATTTT,CASSLVLAGTDTQYF
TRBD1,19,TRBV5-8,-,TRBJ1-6,TGTGCCAGCAGCCATGCAAGGACAGGGGAAAGCTCCTATAATTCACCCCTCCACTTT,CASSHARTGESSYNSPLHF
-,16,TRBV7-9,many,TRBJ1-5,TGTGCCAGCAGCCAGGGTCGGGGTCAAGGCAATCAGCCCCAGCATTTT,CASSQGRGQGNQPQHF
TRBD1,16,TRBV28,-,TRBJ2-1,TGTGCCAGCAGTTTATCTCTGGGACAGCCGTACAATGAGCAGTTCTTC,CASSLSLGQPYNEQFF
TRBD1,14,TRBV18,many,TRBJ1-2,TGTGCCAGCTCACCACGACAGGGAATAAATGGCTACACCTTC,CASSPRQGINGYTF